The 21 T cell receptor beta chains reported below all come from one sample, sequenced in a study of shared clonotypes between healthy human individuals. Assay: immunoSEQ multiplex PCR; the TCRdb copy retains only in-frame clones and omits some. The sample has about 1.1 million clones, roughly 80% seen once. Sequencing was carried out using memory CD4+ T cells from PBMCs. Subset reported: CD45RA-negative fraction. The receptors stem from a man between 18 and 35 years old in good health. Some clones in this sample may be carry-over from other donors' samples.

This clone was seen only a few times. V is TRBV11-3 and J is TRBJ1-6, with D hard to call. Trimming pared 1 base from V and 8 bases from J, leaving 6 bases between. Germline V lookup: CDR1 SGHNT, CDR2 YENEEA. The CDR3 is 13 amino acids. The CDR3 coding sequence is TGTGCCAGCAGCTTAGGCCCGGATTCACCCCTCCACTTT. Protein: CASSLGPDSPLHF.

This sequence joins TRBV20-1 and TRBJ1-1; D may be TRBD1 (5 bases). Germline CDR1 DFQATT, CDR2 SNEGSKA (reference sequence). V lost 3 bases to trimming and J lost 7 bases, with 9 bases between them. This CDR3 is 11 amino acids long. CDR3 DNA sequence: TGCAGTGCTAGCGTCCAGGGTGAAGCTTTCTTT. This gives the protein CSASVQGEAFF.

V and J are TRBV27 and TRBJ1-1, with unresolved D. The V gene's germline CDR1 is MNHEY and CDR2 SMNVEV (reference sequence). The V end lost 4 bases, the J end lost 10 bases, and 13 bases lay between the germline ends. The CDR3 spans 12 residues. Written as DNA, the CDR3 is TGTGCCAGCAGTTCTGAATCCCGCCCAGCTTTCTTT. Protein sequence: CASSSESRPAFF.

The table lists this clone with a count of one. This chain uses TRBV11-2 with TRBJ2-2; 9 bases align to TRBD2. V was pared by 5 bases and J by 6 bases, with 13 bases of the junction left unmatched. CDR1 and CDR2 from the germline V gene are SGHAT and FQNNGV. The length of the CDR3 is 17 residues. CDR3 sequence (DNA): TGTGCCAGCAGCCCACCCCCGGCTAGCGGGACCCCCGGGGAGCTGTTTTTT. Protein sequence: CASSPPPASGTPGELFF.

The genes are TRBV7-3 and TRBJ2-5; D not certain. The CDR3 extends over 15 amino acids. V gave up 2 bases and J gave up 2 bases, with 12 bases separating them. The germline V gene encodes CDR1 SGHTA and CDR2 FQGTGA. The DNA of the CDR3 is TGTGCCAGCAGCTTAGCATTGGGTAGACAAGAGACCCAGTACTTC. This gives the protein CASSLALGRQETQYF.

V and J are TRBV9 and TRBJ1-2; a possible D gene is TRBD1 (5 bases). The CDR3 consists of 14 residues. Germline V CDR1 and CDR2: SGDLS, YYNGEE. Trimming cost V 4 bases and J 2 bases, with 12 bases left between them. The CDR3 DNA reads as TGTGCCAGCAGCCCCACTGGGGGGAACTATGGCTACACCTTC. Translating gives CASSPTGGNYGYTF.

DNA of the CDR3: TGTGCCAGCAGTGAAGTTTTACCGGGAGGACAGCCCCAGCATTTT. Encoded protein: CASSEVLPGGQPQHF. The chain uses TRBV6-1 and TRBJ1-5; D is unclear. V was trimmed by 1 base and J by 7 bases, leaving 14 bases between them. The CDR3 length is 15 residues. Germline CDR1 MNHNS, CDR2 SASEGT.

The chain carries TRBV6-1 and TRBJ2-3, with 9 bases identical to TRBD2. CDR3 length: 18 residues. Germline V lookup: CDR1 MNHNS, CDR2 SASEGT. Trimming cost V 4 bases and J 1 base; bases outside gene matches: 12. The CDR3 region has the DNA TGTGCCAGCAGTGCGTTGGCGGGAGGGCCGGCGGGCACAGATACGCAGTATTTT. The encoded protein is CASSALAGGPAGTDTQYF.

This chain connects TRBV28 to TRBJ2-3, with 10 bases that match TRBD2. The V gene end was trimmed by 4 bases and the J gene end by 5 bases; junction bases not matched to a gene: 9. CDR1 and CDR2 (germline): MDHEN, SYDVKM. CDR3 length: 16 residues. CDR3 nucleotide sequence: TGTGCCAGCAGTTCCCCTAGCGGGAGTACGGTAGATACGCAGTATTTT. It translates to CASSSPSGSTVDTQYF.

With regard to this clone: This sample also contains other DNA sequences that code for the same CDR3. This chain connects TRBV6-6 to TRBJ2-7, with D hard to call. Germline CDR1 reads MNHNY; CDR2 reads SVGAGI (reference sequence). V shed 0 bases and J shed 2 bases, with 8 bases lying between them. CDR3 length equals 14 residues. CDR3 DNA sequence: TGTGCCAGCAGTTACTCGACTGGAACCTACGAGCAGTACTTC. Amino acid sequence: CASSYSTGTYEQYF.

This chain connects TRBV7-7 to TRBJ2-1; TRBD2 matches at 15 bases. This CDR3 is built from 16 residues. The ends lost 5 bases at V and 4 bases at J; junction bases unmatched: 3. The V gene's germline CDR1 is SSHAT and CDR2 FNYEAQ (reference sequence). CDR3 sequence: CASSRGLAGGYNEQFF. The CDR3 region has the DNA TGTGCCAGCAGCCGCGGACTAGCGGGAGGGTACAATGAGCAGTTCTTC.

J is TRBJ1-4 and V is TRBV29-1; D gene ambiguous. The germline gives CDR1 SQVTM, CDR2 ANQGSEA. This CDR3 region has 14 residues. Trimming stripped 2 bases from V and 8 bases from J, with 15 bases between. CDR3 sequence (DNA): TGCAGCGTTGAACCCATCTCGCAGCGGGAAAAACTGTTTTTT. Its protein product is CSVEPISQREKLFF.

The chain employs TRBV5-1 and TRBJ2-3; D is ambiguous. The CDR3 extends over 12 amino acids. Looked up from germline, CDR1 is SGHRS and CDR2 is YFSETQ. V was shortened by 5 bases and J by 2 bases, with 6 bases between the two germline ends. Written as DNA, the CDR3 is TGCGCCAGCAGGATATCCACAGATACGCAGTATTTT. Its protein is CASRISTDTQYF. Together with reference TRBV5-1 and TRBJ2-3, the CDR3 gives the full variable domain: KAGVTQTPRYLIKTRGQQVTLSCSPISGHRSVSWYQQTPGQGLQFLFEYFSETQRNKGNFPGRFSGRQFSNSRSEMNVSTLELGDSALYLCASRISTDTQYFGPGTRLTVL.

The rearrangement links TRBV27 to TRBJ2-1; no reliable D call. The length of the CDR3 is 14 residues. V was trimmed by 4 bases and J by 3 bases, leaving 10 bases between them. Germline V gene sequence: CDR1 MNHEY, CDR2 SMNVEV (reference sequence). The CDR3 protein is CASSSRPFYNEQFF. The CDR3 bases are TGTGCCAGCAGTTCGAGACCCTTCTACAATGAGCAGTTCTTC.

As regards this clone: This CDR3 is also generated by other DNA sequences in the sample. This chain's CDR3 is CASSLSRSHNQPQHF. The CDR3 DNA reads as TGTGCCAGCAGTTTATCCAGGAGTCACAATCAGCCCCAGCATTTT. This sequence joins TRBV7-2 and TRBJ1-5; D not resolved. CDR1 and CDR2 (germline): SGHTA, FQGNSA. The V and J ends lost 6 bases and 3 bases respectively, with 15 bases between them. This CDR3 spans 15 amino acids.

With regard to this clone: This likely traces to a read error, being one base from a far larger clone. CDR3: CASSLESSYEQYF. The CDR3 DNA reads as TGTGCCAGCAGCTTAGAAAGCTCCTACGAGCAGTACTTC. The chain combines TRBV7-9 with TRBJ2-7; no firm D call. Per the germline V gene, CDR1 is SEHNR and CDR2 is FQNEAQ (reference sequence). CDR3 length: 13 amino acids. V was trimmed by 1 base and J by 0 bases, leaving 4 bases between them.

This sequence joins TRBV5-1 and TRBJ2-5; either TRBD1 or TRBD2 may fit D (5 bases each). V was shortened by 1 base and J by 5 bases, with 18 bases between the two germline ends. CDR3 length equals 16 residues. Germline values: CDR1 SGHRS, CDR2 YFSETQ. The CDR3 DNA reads TGCGCCAGCAGCTTGCACCCACTAGTTGGGGGTGAGACCCAGTACTTC. Translating it yields CASSLHPLVGGETQYF.

The chain couples TRBV7-2 to TRBJ2-7; 10 nucleotides align to TRBD1. The V segment lost 6 bases and the J segment 3 bases; nucleotides outside the gene matches: 5. This CDR3 has 14 amino acids. Germline V lookup: CDR1 SGHTA, CDR2 FQGNSA. CDR3 in DNA: TGTGCCAGCAGTCGGGACAGGGGAGTCTACGAGCAGTACTTC. Protein product: CASSRDRGVYEQYF.

This clone appeared once. Here the CDR3 reads CASNGRGGETQYF. The CDR3, as DNA: TGTGCCAGCAACGGGCGGGGGGGAGAGACCCAGTACTTC. The chain combines TRBV2 with TRBJ2-5, with TRBD2 matching over 9 bases. Germline V CDR1 and CDR2: SNHLY, FYNNEI. The V gene end was trimmed by 7 bases and the J gene end by 4 bases; junction bases not matched to a gene: 4. The CDR3 consists of 13 residues.

The V gene is TRBV27, the J gene TRBJ2-5; 9 bases are a match to TRBD1. J was trimmed by 5 bases and V by 8 bases; bases with no gene match: 12. The germline CDR1 and CDR2 sequences are MNHEY and SMNVEV (reference sequence). This CDR3 has 15 amino acids. CDR3 in DNA: TGTGCCAGCGGAGGAGCACAGGGGGCGGTGGAGACCCAGTACTTC. Amino acids: CASGGAQGAVETQYF.

Worth noting for this clone: A clone one base away is much larger, so this may be a read error. Other DNA sequences of this sample code for an identical CDR3. The chain carries TRBV28 and TRBJ1-2; D is perhaps TRBD1 (6 bases). Germline CDR1 and CDR2: MDHEN and SYDVKM. This CDR3 contains 12 residues. Between the trimmed V and J ends, which lost 6 bases and 4 bases, there was a span of 9 bases. The CDR3, as DNA: TGTGCCAGCAGCCGACAGGTCTATGGCTACACCTTC. Its protein is CASSRQVYGYTF.